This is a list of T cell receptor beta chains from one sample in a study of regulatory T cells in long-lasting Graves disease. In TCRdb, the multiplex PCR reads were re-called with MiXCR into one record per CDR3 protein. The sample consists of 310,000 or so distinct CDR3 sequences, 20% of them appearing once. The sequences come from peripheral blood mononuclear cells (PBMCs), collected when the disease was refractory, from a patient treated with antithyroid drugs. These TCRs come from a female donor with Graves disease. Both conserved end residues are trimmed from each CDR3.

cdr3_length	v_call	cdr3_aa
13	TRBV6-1	ASSYRGSSTDTQY
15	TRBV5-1	ASSLRPGSAVNTEAF
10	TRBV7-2	ASSSHSYEQY
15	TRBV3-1	ASSQHPGGLNTGELF
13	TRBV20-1	SARDVGGRLYEQY
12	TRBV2	ASSAQGVGYEQY
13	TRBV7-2	ASSLYQGPSYEQY
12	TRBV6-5	ASSYSYGGYEQY
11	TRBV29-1	SARQGWDGELF
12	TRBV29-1	SVESVQGNEKLF
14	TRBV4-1	ASSPVRQGAKETQY
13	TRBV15	ATSRDGTANQPQH
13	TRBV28	ASRTIAGEYNEQF
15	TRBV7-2	ASSLKTPGLRNTEAF
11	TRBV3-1	ASSPGQRYEQY
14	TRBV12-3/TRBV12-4	ASTYSGTGPRQPQH